Presented here are 9 T cell receptor beta chains from one specimen sequenced in a study of T-cell reconstitution after alpha-beta-depleted transplantation in children. The library targeted TCRbeta and was prepared with unique molecular identifiers. Via MiXCR, TCRdb re-called the PCR reads, giving one row per CDR3 protein. Counted here are around 87,000 distinct CDR3 sequences, roughly 7.7% occurring once; the ten biggest clones make up about 7%. The sequencing here drew on PBMCs from the stem cell graft donor, taken from the stem cell graft. Source of these receptors: a human donor who donated a stem cell graft to a child with congenital amegakaryocytic thrombocytopenia.

Turning to this clonotype: This clone may be a read error of a much larger clone one base away. V gene TRBV20-1 combines with J gene TRBJ1-1; unclear D gene. Germline loops: CDR1 DFQATT, CDR2 SNEGSKA (reference sequence). The ends were cut back, 2 bases at V and 7 bases at J, with 11 bases in the middle. CDR3 size: 12 residues. The CDR3 reads CSARCSAGEAFF. CDR3 nucleotides: TGCAGTGCTAGATGTTCGGCCGGTGAAGCTTTCTTT.

This clonotype was recorded many times. The rearrangement uses TRBV13 and TRBJ2-1, with TRBD1 identical over 9 bases. Germline V gives CDR1 PRHDT, CDR2 FYEKMQ (reference sequence). With V trimmed by 3 bases and J by 5 bases, 2 bases remained unmatched. The CDR3 spans 14 residues. The CDR3 DNA sequence: TGTGCCAGCAGCTTCGGGACAGGGCACAATGAGCAGTTCTTC. This translates into CASSFGTGHNEQFF.

This clonotype was counted only a few times. The chain couples TRBV11-2 to TRBJ1-6, with a weak D call TRBD1 (6 bases). Germline V gene lookup returns CDR1 SGHAT and CDR2 FQNNGV. V was cut by 1 base and J by 4 bases, with 8 bases left in between. The CDR3 contains 15 residues. The CDR3 loop is CASSLGTVYNSPLHF. CDR3 nucleotide sequence: TGTGCCAGCAGCTTAGGGACAGTGTATAATTCACCCCTCCACTTT.

The table lists this clonotype with many counts. No DNA is shown, since the ends of the CDR3 on it are uncertain; the CDR3 is the one TCRdb lists. The V gene is TRBV28, the J gene TRBJ2-6. Inclusive of both ends, the CDR3 amounts to 16 amino acids. Germline values: CDR1 MDHEN, CDR2 SYDVKM. CDR3: CASSSSSISGANVLTF.

The table lists this clonotype with many counts. The chain joins TRBV29-1 to TRBJ2-1, with D perhaps being TRBD1 or TRBD2 (5 bases each). The germline V and J ends were trimmed by 7 bases and 10 bases, with 11 bases remaining between them. Germline V gene sequence: CDR1 SQVTM, CDR2 ANQGSEA. The CDR3 totals 10 residues. The CDR3: CSAGTGEQFF. Written as DNA, the CDR3 is TGCAGCGCCGGGACCGGGGAGCAGTTCTTC.

This clonotype was observed at least ten times. The chain couples TRBV12-3 or TRBV12-4 to TRBJ2-7, with D possibly matching TRBD2 (5 bases). With 4 bases removed from V and 4 bases from J, the gap between germline ends came to 11 bases. CDR3 length: 13 residues. In DNA, the CDR3 is TGTGCCAGCAGTTCCGACGGGATGTACGAGCAGTACTTC. It specifies CASSSDGMYEQYF.

This clonotype came up many times. The V gene is TRBV3-1, the J gene TRBJ2-3; 8 bases map to TRBD1. The germline V gene has CDR1 LGHDT and CDR2 YNNKEL (reference sequence). J gave up 6 bases and V 3 bases, and 8 bases lay outside the gene matches. The CDR3 has 15 amino acids. The CDR3 loop is CASSHPWTGTDTQYF. The CDR3 nucleotides read TGTGCCAGCAGCCATCCCTGGACAGGGACCGATACGCAGTATTTT.

The table lists this clonotype with many counts. The chain recombines TRBV29-1 with TRBJ1-4, with D maybe TRBD1 (5 bases). From germline, CDR1 is SQVTM and CDR2 ANQGSEA. V was shortened by 5 bases and J by 5 bases, with 15 bases between the two germline ends. This CDR3 is built from 14 residues. CDR3 loop: CSVQGHGENEKLFF. The CDR3 nucleotides are TGCAGCGTTCAGGGTCACGGGGAAAATGAAAAACTGTTTTTT. Full variable domain (missing parts from reference TRBV29-1 and TRBJ1-4): SAVISQKPSRDICQRGTSLTIQCQVDSQVTMMFWYRQQPGQSLTLIATANQGSEATYESGFVIDKFPISRPNLTFSTLTVSNMSPEDSSIYLCSVQGHGENEKLFFGSGTQLSVL.

This clonotype has at least ten counts. CDR3 protein: CASSYSSRAGRTGELFF. The CDR3 DNA follows: TGTGCCAGCAGTTACTCGAGCCGGGCAGGGCGGACCGGGGAGCTGTTTTTT. The V call is TRBV6-5, the J call TRBJ2-2, with a weak D call TRBD1 (5 bases). The CDR3 loop spans 17 amino acids. Germline CDR1 reads MNHEY; CDR2 reads SVGAGI. Trimming left V 0 bases short and J 5 bases short, with 16 bases between.